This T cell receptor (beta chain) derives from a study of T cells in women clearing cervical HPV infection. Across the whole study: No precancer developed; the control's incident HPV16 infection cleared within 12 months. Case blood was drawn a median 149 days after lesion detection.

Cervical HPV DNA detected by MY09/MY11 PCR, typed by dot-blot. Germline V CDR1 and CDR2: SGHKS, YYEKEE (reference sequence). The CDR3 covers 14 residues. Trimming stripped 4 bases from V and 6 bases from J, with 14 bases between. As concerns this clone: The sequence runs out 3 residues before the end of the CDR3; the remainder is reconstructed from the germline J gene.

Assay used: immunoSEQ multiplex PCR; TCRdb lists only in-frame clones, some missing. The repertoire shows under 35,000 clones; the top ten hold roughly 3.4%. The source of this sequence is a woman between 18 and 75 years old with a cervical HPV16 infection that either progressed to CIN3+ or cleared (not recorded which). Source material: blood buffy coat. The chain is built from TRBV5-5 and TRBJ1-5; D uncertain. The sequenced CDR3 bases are TGTGCCAGCAGCCCAGGTCCCCTTCGTCAGCCC. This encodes CASSPGPLRQP. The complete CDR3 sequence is CASSPGPLRQPQHF. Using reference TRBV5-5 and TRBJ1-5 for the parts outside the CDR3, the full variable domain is DAGVTQSPTHLIKTRGQQVTLRCSPISGHKSVSWYQQVLGQGPQFIFQYYEKEERGRGNFPDRFSARQFPNYSSELNVNALLLGDSALYLCASSPGPLRQPQHFGDGTRLSIL.